One and the same sample provided the 9 T cell receptor beta chains below, sequenced in a study of CD8+ T cells in alopecia areata. Once RNA had been extracted, it was reverse transcribed into cDNA to act as the sequencing template. Generated by immunoSEQ multiplex PCR, the TCRdb table keeps only in-frame clones and is missing some. In the table there are 200,000 or so clones, 55% to 70% of which are singletons. The treatment was: oral pan-JAK inhibitor, 5-10 mg twice daily. The sample was CD4+ T cells sorted from blood, taken at week 24, from a patient treated with tofacitinib. These receptors were collected from a human donor with alopecia areata.

As concerns this clone: This sample also contains other DNA sequences that code for the same CDR3. The chain uses TRBV30 and TRBJ1-1, with TRBD1 as a possible D gene (5 bases). Per germline, CDR1 GTSNPN and CDR2 SVGIG (reference sequence). The CDR3 extends over 13 amino acids. V gave up 2 bases and J gave up 0 bases, with 7 bases separating them. The CDR3 reads CAWSRGMNTEAFF. The CDR3 DNA reads as TGTGCCTGGAGTAGGGGCATGAACACTGAAGCTTTCTTT.

The rearrangement links TRBV2 to TRBJ2-1; 10 bases map to TRBD1. CDR3 length: 16 residues. V lost 7 bases and J lost 7; bases outside the gene matches: 13. CDR1 SNHLY and CDR2 FYNNEI come from the germline V gene. CDR3 region: CASKEQGQGFWNEQFF. CDR3 nucleotides: TGTGCCAGCAAGGAACAGGGACAGGGGTTCTGGAATGAGCAGTTCTTC.

The sample holds a few counts of this clone. This chain uses TRBV11-1 with TRBJ2-3; D is perhaps TRBD1 (5 bases). Germline CDR1 and CDR2: SGHAT and FQDESV (reference sequence). The CDR3 loop spans 15 amino acids. Trimming left V 4 bases short and J 0 bases short, with 11 bases between. The CDR3, as DNA: TGTGCCAGCAGCTCCAGGGTCGTGAGCACAGATACGCAGTATTTT. This encodes CASSSRVVSTDTQYF. Combining the CDR3 with reference TRBV11-1 and TRBJ2-3 gives the whole variable domain EAEVAQSPRYKITEKSQAVAFWCDPISGHATLYWYRQILGQGPELLVQFQDESVVDDSQLPKDRFSAERLKGVDSTLKIQPAELGDSAMYLCASSSRVVSTDTQYFGPGTRLTVL.

The chain joins TRBV29-1 to TRBJ1-3; D call uncertain. V lost 4 bases and J lost 4, with 8 bases in between. In germline, CDR1 is SQVTM, CDR2 ANQGSEA. The CDR3 loop spans 12 amino acids. DNA for the CDR3: TGCAGCGTTGGTCCGGGGGGAAACACCATATATTTT. Translated, it gives CSVGPGGNTIYF. The full variable domain, its missing parts supplied by reference TRBV29-1 and TRBJ1-3, is SAVISQKPSRDICQRGTSLTIQCQVDSQVTMMFWYRQQPGQSLTLIATANQGSEATYESGFVIDKFPISRPNLTFSTLTVSNMSPEDSSIYLCSVGPGGNTIYFGEGSWLTVV.

The chain links TRBV18 to TRBJ2-5; D unclear. CDR1 and CDR2 from the germline V gene are KGHSH and LQKENI. The CDR3 runs 13 residues. V lost 3 bases to trimming and J lost 5 bases, with 10 bases between them. The CDR3 spells CASSPLVEETQYF. Written as DNA, the CDR3 is TGTGCCAGCTCACCGTTGGTGGAGGAGACCCAGTACTTC. Based on the CDR3 plus reference TRBV18 and TRBJ2-5, the full variable domain is NAGVMQNPRHLVRRRGQEARLRCSPMKGHSHVYWYRQLPEEGLKFMVYLQKENIIDESGMPKERFSAEFPKEGPSILRIQQVVRGDSAAYFCASSPLVEETQYFGPGTRLLVL.

The chain employs TRBV27 and TRBJ2-7, with 7 positions matching TRBD1. CDR1 is MNHEY and CDR2 is SMNVEV in the germline V gene (reference sequence). The CDR3 runs 14 residues. After removal of 4 bases from V and 4 bases from J, the junction contained 7 bases not matched to a gene. The CDR3 reads CASSSGQALYEQYF. CDR3 DNA: TGTGCCAGCAGTTCCGGACAGGCCTTATACGAGCAGTACTTC.

The CDR3 sequence: CASSVYERGRANYGYTF. The CDR3 DNA reads TGTGCCAGCAGCGTCTACGAGAGGGGGAGGGCTAACTATGGCTACACCTTC. The chain has TRBV9 and TRBJ1-2; TRBD1 is a possible D gene (6 bases). Germline-derived CDR1 and CDR2 are SGDLS and YYNGEE. V was pared by 2 bases and J by 0 bases, with 17 bases between. This CDR3 comprises 17 residues.

This clone was recorded a few times. J is TRBJ2-7 and V is TRBV27, with unresolved D. Trimming stripped 0 bases from V and 6 bases from J, with 15 bases between. Germline V gives CDR1 MNHEY, CDR2 SMNVEV (reference sequence). This CDR3 is 15 amino acids long. CDR3 residues: CASSLSIADSFEQYF. CDR3 DNA: TGTGCCAGCAGTTTATCGATCGCCGACTCGTTCGAGCAGTACTTC.

This clone was recorded only once. The J gene is TRBJ2-5, the V gene TRBV5-1; 7 positions agree with TRBD2. The germline V gene has CDR1 SGHRS and CDR2 YFSETQ. V lost 0 bases to trimming and J lost 2 bases; unmatched junction nucleotides: 7. The CDR3 contains 16 residues. CDR3: CASSLVTAGAQETQYF. The CDR3 region has the DNA TGCGCCAGCAGCTTGGTAACTGCGGGAGCGCAAGAGACCCAGTACTTC.